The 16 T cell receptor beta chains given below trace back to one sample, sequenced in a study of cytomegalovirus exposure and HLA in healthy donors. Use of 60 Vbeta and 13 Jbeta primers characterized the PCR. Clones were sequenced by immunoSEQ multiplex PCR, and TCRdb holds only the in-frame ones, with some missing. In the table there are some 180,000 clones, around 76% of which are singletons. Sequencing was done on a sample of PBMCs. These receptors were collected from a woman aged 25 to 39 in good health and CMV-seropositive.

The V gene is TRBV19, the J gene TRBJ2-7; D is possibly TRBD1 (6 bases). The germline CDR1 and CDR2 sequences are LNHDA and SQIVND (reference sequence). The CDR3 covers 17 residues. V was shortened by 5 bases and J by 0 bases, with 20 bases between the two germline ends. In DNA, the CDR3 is TGTGCCAGTAGTTTTGGGCAGGGGCCTGCGAGCTCCTACGAGCAGTACTTC. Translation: CASSFGQGPASSYEQYF.

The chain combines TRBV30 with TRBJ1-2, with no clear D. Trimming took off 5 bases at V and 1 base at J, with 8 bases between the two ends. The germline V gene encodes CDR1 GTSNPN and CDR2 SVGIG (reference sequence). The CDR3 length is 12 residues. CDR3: CAWGRYNYGYTF. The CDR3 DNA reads TGTGCCTGGGGCAGGTATAACTATGGCTACACCTTC.

The CDR3 loop reads CSVGGQGTNQPQHF. The CDR3, as DNA: TGCAGCGTTGGCGGACAGGGGACCAATCAGCCCCAGCATTTT. The chain carries TRBV29-1 and TRBJ1-5; 9 bases fit TRBD1. Trimming cost V 4 bases and J 3 bases; bases outside gene matches: 4. The V gene's germline CDR1 is SQVTM and CDR2 ANQGSEA. The CDR3 consists of 14 residues.

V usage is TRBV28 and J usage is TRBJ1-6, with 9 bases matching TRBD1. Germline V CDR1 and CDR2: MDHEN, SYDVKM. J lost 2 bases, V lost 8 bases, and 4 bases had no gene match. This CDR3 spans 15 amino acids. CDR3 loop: CASRTGDTYNSPLHF. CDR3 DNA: TGTGCCAGCCGGACAGGGGACACCTATAATTCACCCCTCCACTTT.

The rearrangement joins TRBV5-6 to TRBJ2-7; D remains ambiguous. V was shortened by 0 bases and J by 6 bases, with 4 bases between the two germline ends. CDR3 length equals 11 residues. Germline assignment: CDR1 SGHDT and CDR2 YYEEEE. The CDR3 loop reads CASSLAREQYF. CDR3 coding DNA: TGTGCCAGCAGCTTGGCCCGCGAGCAGTACTTC.

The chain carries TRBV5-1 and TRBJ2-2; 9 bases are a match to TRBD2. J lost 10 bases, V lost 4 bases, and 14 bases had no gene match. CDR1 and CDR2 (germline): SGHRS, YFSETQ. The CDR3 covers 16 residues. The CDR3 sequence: CASSIGRRGGVEELFF. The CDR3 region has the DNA TGCGCCAGCAGCATAGGACGGCGGGGGGGCGTCGAGGAGCTGTTTTTT.

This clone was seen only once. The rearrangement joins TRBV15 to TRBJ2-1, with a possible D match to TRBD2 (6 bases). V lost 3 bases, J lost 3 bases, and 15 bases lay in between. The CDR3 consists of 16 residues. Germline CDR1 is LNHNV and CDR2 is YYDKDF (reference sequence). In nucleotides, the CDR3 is TGTGCCACCAGCAGGGCCTCAAGCGGGCTCTACAATGAGCAGTTCTTC. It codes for CATSRASSGLYNEQFF.

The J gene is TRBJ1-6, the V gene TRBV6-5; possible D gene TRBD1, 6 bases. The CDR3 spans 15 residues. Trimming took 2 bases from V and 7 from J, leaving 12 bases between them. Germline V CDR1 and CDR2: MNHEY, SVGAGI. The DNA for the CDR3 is TGTGCCAGCAGTTACAGAGGACAGCTAAATTCACCCCTCCACTTT. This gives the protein CASSYRGQLNSPLHF.

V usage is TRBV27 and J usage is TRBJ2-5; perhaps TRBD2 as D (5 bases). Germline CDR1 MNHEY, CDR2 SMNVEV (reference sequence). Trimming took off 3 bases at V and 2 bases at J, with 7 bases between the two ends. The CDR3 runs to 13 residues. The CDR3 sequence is CASSLRVQETQYF. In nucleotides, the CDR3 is TGTGCCAGCAGTTTGAGGGTTCAAGAGACCCAGTACTTC.

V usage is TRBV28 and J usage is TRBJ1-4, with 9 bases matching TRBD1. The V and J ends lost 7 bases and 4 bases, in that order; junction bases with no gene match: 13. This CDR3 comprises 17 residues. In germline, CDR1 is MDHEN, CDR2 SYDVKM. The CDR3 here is CASNLLTGGRGNEKLFF. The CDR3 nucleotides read TGTGCCAGCAATCTCCTTACAGGGGGCCGGGGTAATGAAAAACTGTTTTTT.

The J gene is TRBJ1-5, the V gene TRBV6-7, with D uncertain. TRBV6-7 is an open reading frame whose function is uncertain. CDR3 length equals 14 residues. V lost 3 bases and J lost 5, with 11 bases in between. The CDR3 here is CASSYTGWDQPQHF. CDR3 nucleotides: TGTGCCAGCAGTTATACGGGGTGGGATCAGCCCCAGCATTTT.

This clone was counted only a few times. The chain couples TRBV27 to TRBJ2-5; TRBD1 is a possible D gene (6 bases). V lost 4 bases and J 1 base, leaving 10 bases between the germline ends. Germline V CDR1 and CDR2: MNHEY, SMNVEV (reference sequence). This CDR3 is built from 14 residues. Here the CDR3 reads CASSSTGPQETQYF. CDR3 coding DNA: TGTGCCAGCAGTTCCACAGGGCCCCAAGAGACCCAGTACTTC.

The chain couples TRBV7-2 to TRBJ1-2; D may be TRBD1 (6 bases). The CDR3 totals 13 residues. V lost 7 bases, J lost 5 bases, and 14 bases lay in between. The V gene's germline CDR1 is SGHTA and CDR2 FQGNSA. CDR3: CASTPGQKYGYTF. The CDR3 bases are TGTGCCAGCACCCCCGGACAGAAATATGGCTACACCTTC.

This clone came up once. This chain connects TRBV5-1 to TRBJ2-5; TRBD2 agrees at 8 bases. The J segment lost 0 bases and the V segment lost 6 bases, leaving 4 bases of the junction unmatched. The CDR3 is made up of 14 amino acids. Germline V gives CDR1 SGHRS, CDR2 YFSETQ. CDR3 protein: CASTGGEYQETQYF. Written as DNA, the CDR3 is TGCGCCAGCACCGGGGGGGAGTACCAAGAGACCCAGTACTTC.

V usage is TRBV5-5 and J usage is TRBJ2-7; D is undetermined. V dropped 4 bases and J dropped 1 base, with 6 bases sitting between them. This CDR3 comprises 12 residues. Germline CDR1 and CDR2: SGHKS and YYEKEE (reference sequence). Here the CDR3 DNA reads TGTGCCAGCAGCGGCAGTTCCTACGAGCAGTACTTC. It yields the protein CASSGSSYEQYF.

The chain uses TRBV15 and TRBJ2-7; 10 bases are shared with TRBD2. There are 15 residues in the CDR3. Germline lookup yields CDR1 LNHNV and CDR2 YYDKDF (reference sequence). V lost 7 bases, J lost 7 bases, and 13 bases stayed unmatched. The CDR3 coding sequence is TGTGCCACCAAACCGAGACTAGCGGGTTTTGGAGAGCAGTACTTC. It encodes CATKPRLAGFGEQYF.